The subject of this entry is one T cell receptor beta chain. This sample is drawn from a study of blood T cell repertoires in COVID-19. Sequencing was performed with immunoSEQ multiplex PCR; in TCRdb, only in-frame clones are kept and a portion is missing. The repertoire consists of about 34,000 clones, with roughly three quarters occurring once and the leading ten covering around 15%. Germline-derived CDR1 and CDR2 are SGHTA and FQGTGA. This CDR3 contains 17 residues. V was trimmed by 1 base and J by 7 bases, leaving 17 bases between them. The rearrangement joins TRBV7-3 to TRBJ1-6; D gene uncertain. The TCR was taken from a human donor in a cohort sampled during active COVID-19. The sequenced sample consisted of peripheral blood. The CDR3 coding sequence is TGTGCCAGCAGCTTAAGTGGTTCGCGGAGGGTGAATTCACCCCTCCACTTT. Its protein is CASSLSGSRRVNSPLHF.